This note documents a single T cell receptor beta chain sequence. This clone was detected only a few times. No cognate antigen has been identified for it. It has no much larger one-base neighbor in the sample; base qualities were not kept. Receptors were amplified or captured by the immunoSEQ multiplex PCR assay. A mixture of 60 forward primers for TCR Vbeta segments and 13 reverse primers for TCR Jbeta segments was used in the multiplex PCR. Amplification of the CDR3 region of rearranged TCR beta genes was performed with a multiplex PCR assay on genomic DNA. On the Illumina HiSeq System, the amplified TCR beta libraries were sequenced as 87-base-pair reads. Per the authors' processing: A later analysis counted 65 million to 90 million unique TCR beta chains across the 650 to 800 repertoires, and 10 million to 11 million of these chains were shared by at least two donors. To remove PCR and sequencing errors, raw reads were error-corrected and collapsed into unique sequences using a nearest-neighbor algorithm that merged closely related sequences. V, D and J gene segments were assigned by aligning CDR3 sequences to IMGT reference sequences. Each retained sequence needed at least a six-nucleotide match to both a V gene segment and a J gene segment. A rearrangement counted as productive if the CDR3 had no stop codons and remained in frame with V and J, and every other rearrangement counted as non-productive. Following IMGT convention, CDR3 was defined as the stretch from the second conserved V-encoded cysteine to the conserved J-encoded phenylalanine. The earlier analysis of fewer than 750 of the donors excluded sequences that lacked an unambiguous match to a single V gene segment. An earlier analysis of a few hundred of the donors called V segments functional above 56.7% productive rearrangements and segregating when the between-donor standard deviation exceeded 5%. To diagnose cytomegalovirus status from the catalog of TCR beta chain sequences, a statistical classification framework was built. In a later analysis, TCR nucleotide sequences were compared against IMGT/GENE-DB human TR gene sequences so that V and J genes could be assigned. Using the TCRdist pipeline, a later analysis assigned CDR3 sequences along with most-parsimonious VDJ recombination scenarios. In a later analysis, each TCR beta chain was defined by its CDR3 amino acid sequence together with its V-gene family, and reads without a unique V-gene family were excluded. In a later analysis, nearly 600 highly shared, low-generation-probability nucleotide sequences were removed to address suspected cross-contamination and a sequencing artifact. In a later analysis, a clonal expansion index for each public chain was calculated from normalized within-repertoire ranks of inferred template counts. Generation probabilities in a later analysis came from a VDJ recombination model fitted to out-of-frame rearrangements, and those results were checked against IGoR. In a later analysis, hypergeometric tests were used to score TCR-TCR, TCR-HLA and TCR-CMV co-occurrence, with a repertoire-size bias correction applied to TCR pairs. In a later analysis, false discovery rates were estimated by permuting HLA or CMV assignments 20 times. In a later analysis, co-occurring TCRs were grouped using DBSCAN, with TCRdist sequence similarity added in when clustering inside HLA-allele-positive subsets. Repertoires with fewer than 30,000 or more than 120,000 public chains, plus five repertoires with anomalous nucleotide sharing, were excluded from co-occurrence clustering. Not all clones reach the TCRdb copy of this immuneACCESS table, which keeps in-frame sequences only. Checked studies attribute under half of the gap to unresolved V genes and leave the rest unexplained. V and J calls and clone size follow that table, whereas D and trimming were derived from the DNA. The table for this sample lists approximately 140,000 clones; 63% of them were counted only once. Together, the top ten hold roughly 6.4% of the sample.

The cohort comprised fewer than 750 healthy bone marrow donors. Cohort members were all nominally healthy when sampled, although unrecorded immune exposures were likely present. The donor was CMV seropositive and belonged to the group of 250 to 300 seropositive cohort members. Every donor gave a peripheral blood sample, and the peripheral blood mononuclear cells from that sample were used for TCR beta sequencing. Genomic DNA extraction from the blood cell samples was performed with the Qiagen DNeasy Blood Extraction Kit. The record originates from a study of cytomegalovirus exposure and HLA in healthy donors (dated by TCRdb to 2016 to 2017). Context from the whole study: An earlier analysis of 587 of the donors reported 276 Gb of sequence data and 117 million unique TCR beta sequences obtained from about 180 million T cells. Around 330 gigabases of sequencing data and around 85 million unique TCR sequences made up an early release that covered nearly 650 HLA-typed donors. Among the roughly 390 genotyped donors, approximately 82% belonged to the genetic ancestry cluster associated with self-reported Caucasian donors. The study aimed to test whether cataloging public T cell receptors could reveal signatures of past pathogen exposure. Using immunosequencing, the study profiled T cell repertoires from 550 to 750 subjects and related those repertoires to cytomegalovirus serostatus. Besides the first cohort of roughly 660 subjects, a separate validation cohort made up of 120 different subjects was used. To predict cytomegalovirus infection status, the study brought together high-throughput TCR immunosequencing, statistical association of individual TCRs with disease status, and machine learning. In a later analysis, previously published TCR beta repertoires from 550 to 700 donors were re-analyzed and high-resolution HLA genotyping was added so that TCR occurrence patterns could be studied. The later analysis used no new phenotypic data to find candidate immune exposures, relying instead on TCR beta sequences and their occurrence across donors. An earlier analysis of 500 to 650 of the donors applied high-throughput TCR beta sequencing to assess whether each TCR beta V gene segment acted as functional or pseudogenic. Alongside the repertoire data, information on donor age, sex, ethnicity and CMV serostatus was compiled. In a later genetic analysis, genome-wide SNP genotypes for about 65% of the 666 donors were used, and that subset was treated as a discovery cohort. Every discovery cohort repertoire had been produced on one sequencing platform. HLA typing covered class I and class II loci at four-digit resolution. Typing coverage varied by locus: about 629-630 donors for A, B, C, DRB1 and DQB1; approximately 500 for DQA1; over 600 for DPA1; some 470 for DPB1. Five DR-DQ haplotypes were handled as single units for association and clustering, since linkage in the cohort was strong. Among about 360 genotyped donors of the cohort, an average of about 240,000 unique TCR beta nucleotide sequences were sequenced per donor, roughly a sixth of them non-productive. General findings and caveats noted by the study authors: According to a later genetic analysis, donors in an Asian-associated ancestry cluster had fewer N-insertions in productive TCRs than the approximately 610-donor mean. A further reported finding was that TCR beta sequences accurately predicted the HLA-A and HLA-B alleles for most subjects in the first cohort. Because some donors lacked HLA typing at each locus, the association tests relied only on the typed subset. The study listed 150 to 200 TCR beta chains as associated with cytomegalovirus. An earlier analysis of several hundred of the donors showed that most TCR beta V segments appeared in productive rearrangements either about 87% or about 30% of the time, which broadly matched IMGT annotations. A later analysis reported that several top co-occurrence clusters appeared linked to parvovirus B19, influenza, CMV and Epstein-Barr virus. A group of highly shared sequence variants was considered likely to be a technical artifact of the sequencing pipeline. A later analysis associated roughly 17,000 TCR beta sequences with specific HLA alleles at a false discovery rate of 0.05. Some IMGT-functional V segments, including TRBV6-2 and TRBV6-3, could not be told apart with the 87-base-pair reads, so those segments were excluded. When HLA alleles, especially DR and DQ, strongly co-occurred, TCR associations were difficult to assign to individual alleles. According to a later analysis, TCR association rates differed among HLA loci, with DRB1 alleles showing the most associated TCRs and HLA-C alleles showing the fewest. Linkage disequilibrium might explain the correlated functional status among segregating V segments, but an unknown experimental factor could not be ruled out. Most CMV-associated TCR beta chains appeared to be HLA-restricted in a later analysis, and the HLA associations seemed to be driven largely by CMV exposure. An association between a missense DCLRE1C variant and V-gene and J-gene trimming of TCR beta chains was found in a later genetic analysis and replicated in an independent cohort. Roughly uniform sequencing depth across donors was assumed in presence/absence analyses, although this assumption may not hold. The earlier analysis of nearly 600 of the donors excluded fewer than 20 rarely observed V segments, including chromosome 9 orphons, because counts were too low. The authors suggested that the approach could potentially be generalized to other disease states and immunological phenotypes. A later analysis found that HLA-associated TCR beta chains were more clonally expanded and had lower generation probabilities than equally common non-associated chains. In vitro tests confirmed that a few of the cytomegalovirus-associated TCR beta chains recognize cytomegalovirus antigens. While some public TCRs were present in many individuals, most TCR sequences turned up only very rarely across donors. The cohort was sequenced for TCR beta chains only, and without alpha or paired-chain data the features that could be detected were limited. CMV serostatus was the only immune exposure information available for the cohort. The classifier was reported to diagnose cytomegalovirus status with high specificity and sensitivity in both the original and validation cohorts.

From the cysteine up to the phenylalanine, the CDR3 has a length of 14 residues. Left in the record is the CDR3 DNA by itself, 42 bases read in frame from the first base. V sheds 3 bases and J sheds 1 base, leaving 7 bases between their ends. CDR1 and CDR2 are read off the germline V gene (reference sequence) as LNHDA and SQIVND. The sequencing sample was made of PBMCs. The receptor chain draws on TRBV19 and TRBJ1-5; TRBD1 might be the D gene, on 6 matching bases. The TCR originated in a woman in her fifties or sixties in good health and CMV-seropositive. The nucleotide sequence is TGTGCCAGTAGTATGGGGGCGAGCAATCAGCCCCAGCATTTT. The translation is CASSMGASNQPQHF.